The 19 T cell receptor beta chains below all came from one sample that was sequenced in a study of Ad26.COV2.S vaccination and SARS-CoV-2 variants. The method was immunoSEQ multiplex PCR; TCRdb's version includes in-frame clones alone and lacks a portion of them. This repertoire shows about 400,000 clones, approximately 90% found once; its top ten account for around 3.6%. Described treatment: around 19 received Ad26.COV2.S at low or high dose, single or two shots; several received placebo; per-sample allocation not given. Repertoires come from day 63 after the first vaccine or placebo injection. Sequenced material: peripheral blood, taken in a trial of Ad26.COV2.S vaccine versus placebo. Receptors originate from a person between 18 and 59 years old who received the Ad26.COV2.S COVID-19 vaccine or a placebo.

The chain links TRBV7-9 to TRBJ2-1; D call uncertain. The V end lost 1 base, the J end lost 2 bases, and 9 bases lay between the germline ends. CDR1 is SEHNR and CDR2 is FQNEAQ in the germline V gene (reference sequence). The CDR3 spans 15 residues. The CDR3 is CASSLGRVTYNEQFF. The DNA of the CDR3 is TGTGCCAGCAGCTTAGGAAGGGTTACCTACAATGAGCAGTTCTTC.

The chain is built from TRBV20-1 and TRBJ2-2; D is uncertain. Deletions cut 3 bases from V and 5 bases from J, with 10 bases between. CDR3 length: 13 amino acids. CDR1 and CDR2 from the germline V gene are DFQATT and SNEGSKA (reference sequence). CDR3 coding DNA: TGCAGTGCTAGTATTCCCGGGACCGGGGAGCTGTTTTTT. The encoded protein is CSASIPGTGELFF.

This clone has only one observation. V and J are TRBV6-2 or TRBV6-3 and TRBJ2-7; 8 positions agree with TRBD1. The CDR3 is 14 residues long. The V gene end was trimmed by 7 bases and the J gene end by 7 bases; junction bases not matched to a gene: 12. Germline V gene sequence: CDR1 MNHEY, CDR2 SVGEGT. The CDR3 coding sequence is TGTGCCAGCACCCCCCGGACAGGGCCAGGGGAGCAGTACTTC. This encodes CASTPRTGPGEQYF.

This chain connects TRBV27 to TRBJ2-1; D ambiguous. The germline V gene encodes CDR1 MNHEY and CDR2 SMNVEV (reference sequence). This CDR3 has 15 residues. With 2 bases removed from V and 0 bases from J, the gap between germline ends came to 8 bases. The CDR3 here is CASSLAVSSYNEQFF. The CDR3 DNA sequence: TGTGCCAGCAGTTTAGCGGTTAGCTCCTACAATGAGCAGTTCTTC.

The genes are TRBV21-1 and TRBJ2-3. TRBV21-1 is a pseudogene. The CDR3 consists of 13 residues. DNA for the CDR3: TGTGCCAGCAGCAAAGATCCCCCCGATACGCAGTATTTT. Its protein product is CASSKDPPDTQYF.

The chain employs TRBV15 and TRBJ1-2, with unresolved D. CDR1 LNHNV and CDR2 YYDKDF come from the germline V gene (reference sequence). V was trimmed by 4 bases and J by 4 bases, leaving 22 bases between them. The CDR3 runs to 17 residues. This chain's CDR3 is CATSTRAYGSGSYGYTF. In DNA, the CDR3 is TGTGCCACCAGCACCCGAGCTTATGGCTCTGGGAGCTATGGCTACACCTTC.

The chain carries TRBV9 and TRBJ1-2; tentatively, D is TRBD1 (5 bases). Germline V lookup: CDR1 SGDLS, CDR2 YYNGEE. Trimming shortened V by 1 base and J by 8 bases, and 9 bases separated the two germline ends. The CDR3 spans 12 residues. The CDR3 reads CASSVWGRGYTF. The CDR3 DNA is TGTGCCAGCAGCGTATGGGGACGCGGCTACACCTTC.

The chain joins TRBV10-1 to TRBJ1-1; 8 bases are a match to TRBD1. The germline V gene has CDR1 WNHNN and CDR2 SYGVQD (reference sequence). V was clipped by 6 bases and J by 4 bases; unmatched bases: 7. The CDR3 extends over 14 amino acids. The CDR3 loop is CASSPGGRSTEAFF. The CDR3 bases are TGCGCCAGCAGCCCAGGGGGCCGTAGCACTGAAGCTTTCTTT.

The rearrangement joins TRBV7-2 to TRBJ2-5; 9 bases match TRBD2. The length of the CDR3 is 13 residues. Looked up from germline, CDR1 is SGHTA and CDR2 is FQGNSA. Trimming took 10 bases from V and 2 from J; bases not matched to a gene: 5. CDR3 residues: CAKAGGPQETQYF. The CDR3 region has the DNA TGTGCCAAAGCGGGGGGCCCGCAAGAGACCCAGTACTTC.

As concerns this clone: Other DNA sequences of this sample code for an identical CDR3. The gene calls are TRBV5-1 and TRBJ2-3, with a tentative D call TRBD1 (5 bases). The CDR3 extends over 14 amino acids. V lost 0 bases and J lost 0, with 5 bases in between. Germline V gene lookup returns CDR1 SGHRS and CDR2 YFSETQ. CDR3 in DNA: TGCGCCAGCAGCTTGGGACAGAGCACAGATACGCAGTATTTT. Protein product: CASSLGQSTDTQYF.

The rearrangement links TRBV9 to TRBJ2-2; either TRBD1 or TRBD2 may fit D (6 bases each). CDR3 size: 16 residues. The germline V gene encodes CDR1 SGDLS and CDR2 YYNGEE. Deletions cut 4 bases from V and 6 bases from J, with 19 bases between. The CDR3 protein is CASSFPGARGAGELFF. CDR3 nucleotide sequence: TGTGCCAGCAGCTTCCCGGGGGCACGAGGGGCCGGGGAGCTGTTTTTT.

The genes are TRBV10-2 and TRBJ1-2; D ambiguous. Looked up from germline, CDR1 is WSHSY and CDR2 is SAAADI. V gave up 4 bases and J gave up 3 bases, with 9 bases separating them. This CDR3 is built from 13 residues. DNA of the CDR3: TGCGCCAGCAGTGGAGACGGGGACTATGGCTACACCTTC. Translating it yields CASSGDGDYGYTF.

The V gene is TRBV7-9, the J gene TRBJ2-5; D gene uncertain. There are 15 residues in the CDR3. CDR1 is SEHNR, CDR2 FQNEAQ, per germline (reference sequence). The germline V and J ends were trimmed by 5 bases and 5 bases, with 18 bases remaining between them. CDR3 DNA: TGTGCCAGCAGCGCCCAAGCCGCCTTAATGGAGACCCAGTACTTC. Its protein is CASSAQAALMETQYF.

The gene calls are TRBV29-1 and TRBJ2-7, with 7 bases matching TRBD1. CDR1 is SQVTM and CDR2 is ANQGSEA in the germline V gene. The CDR3 is 13 residues long. V trimming: 2 bases; J trimming: 3 bases; junction bases outside the gene matches: 4. CDR3 in DNA: TGCAGCGTTGAACGGGACAGTAGCTACGAGCAGTACTTC. Translated, it gives CSVERDSSYEQYF.

The V and J genes are TRBV6-1 and TRBJ2-5; TRBD2 might be the D (5 bases). Trimming removed 2 bases from V and 2 bases from J, with 6 bases in between. The CDR3 covers 13 residues. Looked up from germline, CDR1 is MNHNS and CDR2 is SASEGT. The CDR3 region has the DNA TGTGCCAGCAGTGAACCGGGGCAAGAGACCCAGTACTTC. Amino acids: CASSEPGQETQYF.

This sequence joins TRBV19 and TRBJ1-5; no definite D call. Germline CDR1 reads LNHDA; CDR2 reads SQIVND (reference sequence). The CDR3 extends over 14 amino acids. The germline V and J ends were trimmed by 1 base and 7 bases, with 11 bases remaining between them. CDR3 residues: CASSIAGFGQPQHF. CDR3 bases: TGTGCCAGTAGTATAGCCGGGTTCGGGCAGCCCCAGCATTTT.

The chain combines TRBV10-3 with TRBJ2-3; TRBD2 matches at 11 bases. J gave up 4 bases and V 10 bases, and 7 bases lay outside the gene matches. CDR1 is ENHRY, CDR2 SYGVKD, per germline. CDR3 size: 14 residues. The CDR3 spells CATVSGGAADTQYF. In DNA form, the CDR3 reads TGTGCCACCGTTAGCGGGGGGGCGGCAGATACGCAGTATTTT.

The chain carries TRBV11-1 and TRBJ1-1, with D unresolved. The V gene lost 2 bases and the J gene lost 1 base, with 8 bases spanning the gap. The CDR3 length is 14 residues. Per the germline V gene, CDR1 is SGHAT and CDR2 is FQDESV (reference sequence). Here the CDR3 reads CASSLYSTNTEAFF. CDR3 sequence (DNA): TGTGCCAGCAGCTTATACAGTACGAACACTGAAGCTTTCTTT.

The chain employs TRBV3-1 (or the pseudogene TRBV3-2) and TRBJ2-2; possibly TRBD1 for D (5 bases). V was trimmed by 2 bases and J by 6 bases, leaving 13 bases between them. Per germline, CDR1 LGHDT and CDR2 YNNKEL (reference sequence). The CDR3 sequence is 15 residues long. CDR3: CASSQRGKGAGELFF. The CDR3, as DNA: TGTGCCAGCAGCCAAAGGGGAAAAGGGGCCGGGGAGCTGTTTTTT.